This T cell receptor (beta chain) came from a study of OX40 agonist ivuxolimab in advanced cancers. On the study more broadly: The diagnoses of dose-escalation patients were hepatocellular carcinoma, melanoma, renal cell or head and neck cancer.

V was clipped by 6 bases and J by 2 bases, with 7 bases between them. The CDR3 totals 12 residues. Germline V gene lookup returns CDR1 MNHNY and CDR2 SVGAGI (reference sequence). Concerning this clone itself: Its antigen is as yet unknown.

Study-wide results and caveats: In the 0.1 to 3.0 mg/kg range, CD4+ and CD8+ blood T cells had expanded clonally by week 6.

Profiled with immunoSEQ multiplex PCR; TCRdb holds only in-frame clones, not every one. The sample has around 110,000 clones; 85% to 95% are singletons. The gene calls are TRBV6-6 and TRBJ1-2; D is uncertain. This clonotype originated in an adult with an advanced solid tumor such as melanoma, head and neck, liver or kidney cancer. The sample was CD4+ or CD8+ T cells sorted from blood, taken in a trial of the OX40 agonist ivuxolimab. CDR3 sequence (DNA): TGTGCCAGCAGAGAGAAAAACTATGGCTACACCTTC. Protein sequence: CASREKNYGYTF.